Following are 29 T cell receptor beta chains from one sample sequenced in a study of blood T cell repertoires in COVID-19. Generated by immunoSEQ multiplex PCR, the TCRdb table keeps only in-frame clones and is missing some. The table has a few hundred thousand clones, 88% seen once; the top ten hold just under 0.8%. Sequencing used peripheral blood. These receptors all come from a woman aged 25 to 39 with acute or convalescent COVID-19.

This chain connects TRBV25-1 to TRBJ2-1; D is undetermined. Trimming took 4 bases from V and 6 from J, leaving 16 bases between them. Looked up from germline, CDR1 is MGHDK and CDR2 is SYGVNS. The CDR3 is 15 amino acids. The CDR3 protein is CASSAAAPSINEQFF. As DNA, the CDR3 is TGTGCCAGCAGTGCAGCAGCGCCAAGCATCAATGAGCAGTTCTTC. The full variable domain, rest sourced from reference TRBV25-1 and TRBJ2-1, is EADIYQTPRYLVIGTGKKITLECSQTMGHDKMYWYQQDPGMELHLIHYSYGVNSTEKGDLSSESTVSRIRTEHFPLTLESARPSHTSQYLCASSAAAPSINEQFFGPGTRLTVL.

This chain uses TRBV6-5 with TRBJ2-7, with TRBD2 matching over 7 bases. V shed 6 bases, J shed 2 bases, and the junction held 10 bases outside the gene matches. CDR1 and CDR2 (germline): MNHEY, SVGAGI. The CDR3 loop spans 15 amino acids. The CDR3 DNA reads TGTGCCAGCAGCTCTGGGGGGGATTTTCCCTACGAGCAGTACTTC. This encodes CASSSGGDFPYEQYF.

The chain combines TRBV30 with TRBJ1-3; D gene uncertain. The CDR3 loop spans 14 amino acids. The V end was cut by 2 bases, the J end by 0 bases, with 8 bases between. The germline V gene encodes CDR1 GTSNPN and CDR2 SVGIG (reference sequence). As DNA, the CDR3 is TGTGCCTGGAGTCCGAACATCTCTGGAAACACCATATATTTT. Translating it yields CAWSPNISGNTIYF.

V gene TRBV6-2 or TRBV6-3 combines with J gene TRBJ2-5; TRBD2 matches at 16 bases. The CDR3 length is 16 residues. The germline gives CDR1 MNHEY, CDR2 SVGEGT. The J segment lost 5 bases and the V segment lost 6 bases, leaving 6 bases of the junction unmatched. CDR3: CASSTGTSGGAETQYF. CDR3 nucleotides: TGTGCCAGCAGCACCGGGACTAGCGGGGGGGCGGAGACCCAGTACTTC.

The CDR3 loop is CASSKSGPSSYEQYF. The DNA for the CDR3 is TGTGCCAGCAGCAAGAGCGGACCGAGCTCCTACGAGCAGTACTTC. The V and J genes are TRBV7-6 and TRBJ2-7; a possible D gene is TRBD2 (5 bases). There are 15 residues in the CDR3. V was trimmed by 5 bases and J by 0 bases, leaving 14 bases between them. Germline V gene sequence: CDR1 SGHVS, CDR2 FNYEAQ.

This sequence joins TRBV5-1 and TRBJ2-7; D is undetermined. This CDR3 comprises 17 residues. Trimming left V 6 bases short and J 3 bases short, with 25 bases between. The germline V gene has CDR1 SGHRS and CDR2 YFSETQ. The CDR3 sequence is CASTYYATLSSLYEQYF. In DNA, the CDR3 is TGCGCCAGCACCTACTACGCAACTCTTTCAAGTCTCTACGAGCAGTACTTC.

The chain is built from TRBV3-1 (or the pseudogene TRBV3-2) and TRBJ2-3; a weak D match, TRBD1 (6 bases). CDR3 length: 15 amino acids. The V end lost 3 bases, the J end lost 1 base, and 11 bases lay between the germline ends. Per the germline V gene, CDR1 is LGHDT and CDR2 is YNNKEL (reference sequence). In DNA, the CDR3 is TGTGCCAGCAGCCAGGCGACAGGACGCACAGATACGCAGTATTTT. This translates into CASSQATGRTDTQYF.

V gene TRBV7-2 combines with J gene TRBJ2-1; D gene ambiguous. Between the trimmed V and J ends, which lost 5 bases and 3 bases, there was a span of 5 bases. CDR1 is SGHTA and CDR2 is FQGNSA in the germline V gene. This CDR3 contains 12 residues. The CDR3: CASSPRYNEQFF. CDR3 coding DNA: TGTGCCAGCAGCCCCCGCTACAATGAGCAGTTCTTC.

This chain connects TRBV4-2 to TRBJ2-7; 10 bases are a match to TRBD1. The CDR3 totals 13 residues. Trimming took 4 bases from V and 3 from J; bases not matched to a gene: 0. The germline CDR1 and CDR2 sequences are LGHNA and YNFKEQ. CDR3 sequence: CASSRDRGYEQYF. The CDR3, as DNA: TGTGCCAGCAGCCGGGACAGGGGCTACGAGCAGTACTTC.

This sequence joins TRBV6-5 and TRBJ1-3, with no clear D. V lost 6 bases and J lost 8, with 14 bases in between. Germline CDR1 and CDR2: MNHEY and SVGAGI. This CDR3 has 13 amino acids. The CDR3 is CASSTSRSYTIYF. In DNA, the CDR3 is TGTGCCAGCAGCACTTCCCGGAGTTACACCATATATTTT.

The chain uses TRBV7-6 and TRBJ2-3, with D possibly matching TRBD1 (6 bases). CDR3 length: 16 amino acids. Per the germline V gene, CDR1 is SGHVS and CDR2 is FNYEAQ. V was clipped by 5 bases and J by 2 bases, with 17 bases between them. The CDR3 DNA reads TGTGCCAGCAGCGCCAGGGGCTGGCCCCCCACAGATACGCAGTATTTT. Translation gives CASSARGWPPTDTQYF.

The chain has TRBV5-5 and TRBJ2-5; 7 bases agree with TRBD2. V was clipped by 4 bases and J by 8 bases; unmatched bases: 11. The CDR3 has 14 residues. CDR1 and CDR2 (germline): SGHKS, YYEKEE (reference sequence). This chain's CDR3 is CASSTSTSRLTQYF. The CDR3 region has the DNA TGTGCCAGCAGCACCTCGACTAGCCGATTAACCCAGTACTTC.

This sequence joins TRBV30 and TRBJ2-7, with 7 bases lining up with TRBD1. Germline CDR1 reads GTSNPN; CDR2 reads SVGIG (reference sequence). The V and J ends lost 0 bases and 4 bases, in that order; junction bases with no gene match: 6. The CDR3 totals 14 residues. CDR3 nucleotides: TGTGCCTGGAGTGTAGTAGGGGGCGGGTACGAGCAGTACTTC. It yields the protein CAWSVVGGGYEQYF.

In DNA, the CDR3 is TGTGCCAGCAGCTTAGCCATCTTTACCGGGACAAAGGACGGCGAGCAGTACTTC. Protein sequence: CASSLAIFTGTKDGEQYF. J is TRBJ2-7 and V is TRBV7-2; a possible D gene is TRBD1 (6 bases). The CDR3 spans 18 residues. V lost 0 bases and J lost 6, with 24 bases in between. Germline-derived CDR1 and CDR2 are SGHTA and FQGNSA.

The chain has TRBV19 and TRBJ1-2; TRBD1 is a possible D gene (6 bases). The CDR3 spans 15 residues. Trimming stripped 3 bases from V and 4 bases from J, with 15 bases between. Looked up from germline, CDR1 is LNHDA and CDR2 is SQIVND (reference sequence). Here the CDR3 DNA reads TGTGCCAGTAGTATTAATCGGGACACACTCTATGGCTACACCTTC. The encoded protein is CASSINRDTLYGYTF.

The gene calls are TRBV25-1 and TRBJ1-6; 9 positions match TRBD1. The CDR3 consists of 15 residues. Germline V lookup: CDR1 MGHDK, CDR2 SYGVNS. Trimming at V came to 3 bases and at J to 4 bases, leaving 1 base not matched to a gene. CDR3: CASSETGGYNSPLHF. As DNA, the CDR3 is TGTGCCAGCAGTGAGACAGGGGGTTATAATTCACCCCTCCACTTT.

The V gene is TRBV6-2 or TRBV6-3, the J gene TRBJ2-7; TRBD1 agrees at 10 bases. V lost 6 bases, J lost 0 bases, and 5 bases stayed unmatched. The V gene's germline CDR1 is MNHEY and CDR2 SVGEGT. The CDR3 is made up of 15 amino acids. The CDR3, as DNA: TGTGCCAGCAGCCGCCGGACAGGGGGCTCCTACGAGCAGTACTTC. As protein: CASSRRTGGSYEQYF.

Of note for this clone: Other nucleotide sequences from this sample produce the same CDR3. The rearrangement links TRBV5-1 to TRBJ2-5; D is ambiguous. Trimming shortened V by 0 bases and J by 1 base, and 7 bases separated the two germline ends. CDR1 and CDR2 from the germline V gene are SGHRS and YFSETQ. This CDR3 region has 14 residues. DNA of the CDR3: TGCGCCAGCAGCTTGGGAGCGTCCCAAGAGACCCAGTACTTC. Translated, it gives CASSLGASQETQYF.

The chain employs TRBV11-2 and TRBJ2-1, with D possibly matching TRBD2 (5 bases). Trimming took off 2 bases at V and 7 bases at J, with 12 bases between the two ends. Looked up from germline, CDR1 is SGHAT and CDR2 is FQNNGV. CDR3 length equals 14 residues. The CDR3 loop is CASSLPRRGNEQFF. CDR3 bases: TGTGCCAGCAGCTTACCCAGGAGAGGGAATGAGCAGTTCTTC.

This chain joins TRBV6-5 and TRBJ2-7; D may be TRBD2 (5 bases). CDR3 length equals 14 residues. Per the germline V gene, CDR1 is MNHEY and CDR2 is SVGAGI. Trimming removed 7 bases from V and 3 bases from J, with 16 bases in between. Here the CDR3 reads CASISTSGLYEQYF. In nucleotides, the CDR3 is TGTGCCAGCATTTCTACTAGTGGCCTCTACGAGCAGTACTTC.

V gene TRBV7-9 combines with J gene TRBJ2-7; 8 bases align to TRBD1. Germline lookup yields CDR1 SEHNR and CDR2 FQNEAQ (reference sequence). The CDR3 sequence is 13 residues long. With 5 bases clipped from V and 7 bases from J, the junction kept 7 bases outside the gene matches. CDR3 nucleotides: TGTGCCAGCAGCCATGGGACAGGAATAGAGCAGTACTTC. As protein: CASSHGTGIEQYF.

This clone was seen more than once but under ten times. The V and J genes are TRBV12-3 or TRBV12-4 and TRBJ1-2; TRBD1 might be the D (6 bases). V was clipped by 1 base and J by 8 bases, with 11 bases between them. This CDR3 spans 13 amino acids. The CDR3 bases are TGTGCCAGCAGTTTAGAACAGGGTGGGGGCTACACCTTC. Residues: CASSLEQGGGYTF.

The chain employs TRBV5-1 and TRBJ2-2; 7 nucleotides line up with TRBD2. This CDR3 contains 15 residues. Germline CDR1 is SGHRS and CDR2 is YFSETQ. Trimming removed 4 bases from V and 6 bases from J; junction bases left unmatched: 9. In DNA, the CDR3 is TGCGCCAGCAGCCCCAGCGGGAAATGGGCCGGGGAGCTGTTTTTT. Translation gives CASSPSGKWAGELFF.

V gene TRBV6-6 combines with J gene TRBJ2-1; possibly TRBD2 for D (7 bases). Germline CDR1 reads MNHNY; CDR2 reads SVGAGI (reference sequence). The CDR3 length is 15 residues. The V and J ends lost 5 bases and 6 bases respectively, with 17 bases between them. The CDR3 DNA sequence: TGTGCCAGCAGTCCGACTCTAAGGGGGGGCAATGAGCAGTTCTTC. Residues: CASSPTLRGGNEQFF.

The table lists this clone with a count of one. The chain couples TRBV3-1 (or the pseudogene TRBV3-2) to TRBJ2-1; 9 nucleotides line up with TRBD2. The CDR3 loop spans 15 amino acids. The V segment lost 3 bases and the J segment 4 bases; nucleotides outside the gene matches: 4. Germline-derived CDR1 and CDR2 are LGHDT and YNNKEL (reference sequence). The CDR3: CASSHLLAGYNEQFF. CDR3 coding DNA: TGTGCCAGCAGCCATCTCCTAGCGGGATACAATGAGCAGTTCTTC.

The chain joins TRBV11-3 to TRBJ1-2; 7 positions match TRBD1. The CDR3 has 15 residues. Germline V lookup: CDR1 SGHNT, CDR2 YENEEA. J lost 4 bases, V lost 4 bases, and 9 bases had no gene match. For the CDR3, the DNA is TGTGCCAGCAGCTCGTTAAGGGGGCCCTTCTATGGCTACACCTTC. It specifies CASSSLRGPFYGYTF. The complete variable domain, with remaining parts taken from reference TRBV11-3 and TRBJ1-2, reads EAGVVQSPRYKIIEKKQPVAFWCNPISGHNTLYWYLQNLGQGPELLIRYENEEAVDDSQLPKDRFSAERLKGVDSTLKIQPAELGDSAVYLCASSSLRGPFYGYTFGSGTRLTVV.

This chain connects TRBV12-3 or TRBV12-4 to TRBJ1-2; D is undetermined. Trimming shortened V by 1 base and J by 6 bases, and 6 bases separated the two germline ends. The CDR3 consists of 12 residues. CDR3 nucleotide sequence: TGTGCCAGCAGTTTAGACACAAATGGCTACACCTTC. It encodes CASSLDTNGYTF.

V is TRBV4-2 and J is TRBJ1-2; 7 nucleotides agree with TRBD1. The V gene end was trimmed by 2 bases and the J gene end by 4 bases; junction bases not matched to a gene: 16. From germline, CDR1 is LGHNA and CDR2 YNFKEQ. The CDR3 sequence is 18 residues long. CDR3 loop: CASSQSFPGDSSIYGYTF. The CDR3, as DNA: TGTGCCAGCAGCCAATCATTCCCTGGGGACAGCTCGATCTATGGCTACACCTTC.

The chain joins TRBV9 to TRBJ2-3; possibly TRBD2 for D (6 bases). Germline assignment: CDR1 SGDLS and CDR2 YYNGEE. The CDR3 is 15 amino acids. V shed 0 bases and J shed 1 base, with 9 bases lying between them. CDR3 region: CASSVVGEGTDTQYF. The DNA for the CDR3 is TGTGCCAGCAGCGTAGTCGGGGAGGGCACAGATACGCAGTATTTT.